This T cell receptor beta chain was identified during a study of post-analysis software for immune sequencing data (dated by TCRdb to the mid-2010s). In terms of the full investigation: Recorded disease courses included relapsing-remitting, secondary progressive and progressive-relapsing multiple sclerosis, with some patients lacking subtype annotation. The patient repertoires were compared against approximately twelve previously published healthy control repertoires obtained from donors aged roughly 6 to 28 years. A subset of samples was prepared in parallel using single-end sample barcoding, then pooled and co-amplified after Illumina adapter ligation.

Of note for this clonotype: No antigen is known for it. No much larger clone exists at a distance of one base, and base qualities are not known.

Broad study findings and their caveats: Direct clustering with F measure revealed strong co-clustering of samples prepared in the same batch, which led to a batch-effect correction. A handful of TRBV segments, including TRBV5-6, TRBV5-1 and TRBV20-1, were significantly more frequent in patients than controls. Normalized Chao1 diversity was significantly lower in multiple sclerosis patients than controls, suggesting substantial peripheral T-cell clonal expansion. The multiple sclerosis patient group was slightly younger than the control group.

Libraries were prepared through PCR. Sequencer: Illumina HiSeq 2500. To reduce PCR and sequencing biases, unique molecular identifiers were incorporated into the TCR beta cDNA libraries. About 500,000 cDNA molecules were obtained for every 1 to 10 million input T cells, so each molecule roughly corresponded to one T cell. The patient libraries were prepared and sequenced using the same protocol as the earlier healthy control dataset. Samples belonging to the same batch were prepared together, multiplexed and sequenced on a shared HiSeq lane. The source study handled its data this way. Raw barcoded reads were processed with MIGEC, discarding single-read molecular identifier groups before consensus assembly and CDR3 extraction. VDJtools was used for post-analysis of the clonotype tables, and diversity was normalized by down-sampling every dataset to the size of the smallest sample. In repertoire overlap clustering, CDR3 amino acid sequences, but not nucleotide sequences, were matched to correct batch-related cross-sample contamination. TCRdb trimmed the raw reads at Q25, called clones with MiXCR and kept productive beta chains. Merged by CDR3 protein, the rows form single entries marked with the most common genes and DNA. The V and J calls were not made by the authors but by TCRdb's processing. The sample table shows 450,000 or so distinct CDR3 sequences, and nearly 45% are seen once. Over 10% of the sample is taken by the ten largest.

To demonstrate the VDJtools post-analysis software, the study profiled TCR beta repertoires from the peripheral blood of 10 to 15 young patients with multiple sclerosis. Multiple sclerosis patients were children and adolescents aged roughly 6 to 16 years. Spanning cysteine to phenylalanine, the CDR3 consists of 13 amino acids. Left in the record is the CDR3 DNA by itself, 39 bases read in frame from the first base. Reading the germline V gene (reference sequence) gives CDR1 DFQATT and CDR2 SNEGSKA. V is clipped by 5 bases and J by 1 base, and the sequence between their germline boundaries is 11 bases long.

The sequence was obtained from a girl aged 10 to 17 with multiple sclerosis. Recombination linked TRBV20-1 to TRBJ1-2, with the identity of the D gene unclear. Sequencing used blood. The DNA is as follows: TGCAGTGCTCGCGTATCTATTAACTATGGCTACACCTTC. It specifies CSARVSINYGYTF.